This T cell receptor beta chain is drawn from a study of blood T cells in healthy people across ages. Study results and limitations: The lack of PBMC sorting stopped any conclusive naive versus antigen-experienced comparison.

This clonotype was counted at least ten times. Its antigen is unidentified. Through a sample-barcoded 5' primer and a J-beta primer mix, a second PCR was run for roughly 6 to 12 cycles. In TCRdb, the 5' RACE reads were re-called with MiXCR into one record per CDR3 protein. This sample has about 630,000 distinct CDR3 sequences; more than 20% occur once, and the top ten carry 3.5% to 4%. Healthy individuals of Caucasian origin from Russia, aged roughly 6 to 100, served as donors. The V gene lost 1 base and the J gene lost 1 base, with 8 bases spanning the gap. This CDR3 has 14 amino acids. The germline CDR1 and CDR2 sequences are SGHTS and YDEGEE.

The receptor comes from a man aged 70 or older in good health. Material for sequencing was blood. The chain employs TRBV5-8 and TRBJ1-1; D not certain. The CDR3 DNA sequence: TGTGCCAGCAGCTTGAGAAGACGGAACACTGAAGCTTTCTTT. This encodes CASSLRRRNTEAFF.